What follows describes a single T cell receptor beta chain. Its antigen is not yet known. No much larger clone is present one base from it, and per-base qualities are unavailable. This entry is derived from a study of blood T cell repertoires in COVID-19 (dated by TCRdb to about 2020). For the study in its entirety: Samples from collaborators originated in the United States, Italy and Spain and spanned both the acute and convalescent phases of COVID-19. The prospective study material was composed of cDNA or gDNA derived from T cells, B-cell-depleted T cells, or PBMCs. Deeply sampled blood TCRbeta repertoires from subjects exposed to, actively infected with, or recovered from COVID-19 were included in the dataset. The repertoires were released in a freely available public database intended as a resource for research on the immune response to SARS-CoV-2. The samples were drawn from the first 160 participants of the ongoing ImmuneRACE study and from under 1,500 subjects provided by 6 global collaborators. A de-identified subject ID, COVID-19 status, age in years and sex were almost always included in the sample metadata. Where available, HLA class I and class II types were obtained from metadata supplied by the sample provider rather than from assay-based typing. Overall study results and their limits: How much clinical and demographic metadata was included differed by source and by participant, and the metadata was provided uncurated.

The immunoSEQ Assay, a bias-controlled multiplex PCR, was used to amplify TCRbeta CDR3 regions from genomic DNA. On the study's bioinformatics: The number of nucleated cells in each sample was estimated from the amplification of reference gene primers within the assay. To quantify the absolute abundance of each unique TCRbeta CDR3 rearrangement, sequence reads were collapsed and filtered. For each sample, productive Simpson clonality was calculated as the square root of Simpson's diversity index across productive rearrangements. TCRdb provides this immuneACCESS table in a form limited to in-frame rearrangements. Some clones are lacking; in checked studies, under half of them reflect an unresolved V gene, and why the rest are absent is not known. D and trimming were read from the DNA, whereas the V and J calls and clone size are those reported in that table. This sample lists 150,000 to 200,000 clones; around nine tenths were detected once. Clones ranked in the top ten supply roughly 2% of the sample.

The collaborating institutions used their own protocols to collect whole blood in K2EDTA tubes. For TCRbeta analysis, collaborators shipped samples as frozen whole blood, isolated PBMCs, or DNA extracted from either of those sample types. The CDR3, from cysteine to phenylalanine, totals 16 residues. The sequence is cut down to CDR3 DNA, 48 bases in frame from base 1. For CDR1 and CDR2, the germline V gene lists SNHLY and FYNNEI. Between the V and J ends, shortened by 1 base and 4 bases respectively, the junction contains 13 bases. This receptor was obtained from a man in his 70s with active or convalescent COVID-19. The chain joins TRBV2 to TRBJ2-2, with no reliable assignment of the D segment. The sample comprised peripheral blood. The DNA is as follows: TGTGCCAGCAGTGAAGAAGGCACTACACTCACCGGGGAGCTGTTTTTT. This translates into CASSEEGTTLTGELFF.